These 30 T cell receptor beta chains share one sample of origin, sequenced in a study of regulatory T cells in long-lasting Graves disease. CDR3 regions were amplified by Arm-PCR using iRepertoire HTBI primers to build TCR beta libraries. Via MiXCR, TCRdb re-called the multiplex PCR reads, giving one row per CDR3 protein. The sample contains around 250,000 distinct CDR3 sequences, around 21% of which appear only once. Time point noted: newly diagnosed GD, antithyroid drugs for less than 3 months. Isolated PBMC RNA provided the starting material for the TCR library. The sample was peripheral blood mononuclear cells (PBMCs), taken at new diagnosis, from a patient treated with antithyroid drugs. These receptors came from a female donor with Graves disease.

A few counts support this clonotype. This rearrangement joins TRBV5-1 to TRBJ2-6, with 8 nucleotides matching TRBD1. The V gene's germline CDR1 is SGHRS and CDR2 YFSETQ. Germline trimming cut 2 bases from V and 0 bases from J; bases unmatched to any gene: 13. This CDR3 region has 20 residues. The CDR3 region is CASSLALRTGGISGANVLTF. The CDR3 bases are TGCGCCAGCAGCTTAGCCTTACGTACAGGGGGAATCTCTGGGGCCAACGTCCTGACTTTC.

Only a few counts were recorded for this clonotype. The chain combines TRBV6-2 or TRBV6-3 with TRBJ2-4; D unclear. There are 14 residues in the CDR3. Looked up from germline, CDR1 is MNHEY and CDR2 is SVGEGT. The ends were cut back, 4 bases at V and 4 bases at J, with 11 bases in the middle. The CDR3 reads CASSSGPIKNIQYF. CDR3 nucleotide sequence: TGTGCCAGCAGTTCTGGGCCAATAAAAAACATTCAGTACTTC.

This clonotype came up a few times. The rearrangement links TRBV19 to TRBJ1-5; D is undetermined. CDR3 length: 15 residues. Germline CDR1 and CDR2: LNHDA and SQIVND (reference sequence). Deletions cut 2 bases from V and 0 bases from J, with 8 bases between. This chain's CDR3 is CASSIQDTSNQPQHF. CDR3 in DNA: TGTGCCAGTAGTATACAGGATACTAGCAATCAGCCCCAGCATTTT.

This clonotype came up many times. The V call is TRBV20-1, the J call TRBJ1-1, with TRBD1 matching over 7 bases. Trimming cost V 6 bases and J 5 bases; bases outside gene matches: 12. Germline CDR1 reads DFQATT; CDR2 reads SNEGSKA (reference sequence). The CDR3 is 14 amino acids. The CDR3 is CSARQGGGMTEAFF. The CDR3 region has the DNA TGCAGTGCGAGACAGGGCGGCGGTATGACTGAAGCTTTCTTT.

The rearrangement uses TRBV28 and TRBJ1-5; D possibly corresponds to TRBD1 (5 bases). Germline V CDR1 and CDR2: MDHEN, SYDVKM. V was trimmed by 2 bases and J by 6 bases, leaving 17 bases between them. The length of the CDR3 is 16 residues. DNA of the CDR3: TGTGCCAGCAGTTTACAAGGGCGGACACTGAGTCAGCCCCAGCATTTT. Residues: CASSLQGRTLSQPQHF.

This clonotype was recorded many times. J is TRBJ2-7 and V is TRBV5-6, with D perhaps being TRBD1 or TRBD2 (5 bases each). Germline CDR1 reads SGHDT; CDR2 reads YYEEEE. This CDR3 has 14 amino acids. With 4 bases removed from V and 0 bases from J, the gap between germline ends came to 11 bases. In DNA, the CDR3 is TGTGCCAGCAGCAGGGACCGCTTCTCCTACGAGCAGTACTTC. It specifies CASSRDRFSYEQYF. Full variable domain (remainder filled in from reference TRBV5-6 and TRBJ2-7): DAGVTQSPTHLIKTRGQQVTLRCSPKSGHDTVSWYQQALGQGPQFIFQYYEEEERQRGNFPDRFSGHQFPNYSSELNVNALLLGDSALYLCASSRDRFSYEQYFGPGTRLTVT.

This clonotype has just a few counts. The J gene is TRBJ1-5, the V gene TRBV7-2; unclear D gene. Germline assignment: CDR1 SGHTA and CDR2 FQGNSA. The V and J ends lost 5 bases and 7 bases respectively, with 18 bases between them. This CDR3 region has 15 residues. CDR3 region: CASSLSEGARQPQHF. The DNA of the CDR3 is TGTGCCAGCAGCCTCTCGGAGGGTGCGCGGCAGCCCCAGCATTTT.

In this sample, this clonotype turned up a few times. The chain recombines TRBV7-6 with TRBJ2-3; 14 positions match TRBD2. This CDR3 has 15 residues. Germline assignment: CDR1 SGHVS and CDR2 FNYEAQ. Trimming removed 6 bases from V and 6 bases from J; junction bases left unmatched: 5. CDR3 in DNA: TGTGCCAGCAGACAGACTAGCGGGGGGGCCGATACGCAGTATTTT. Amino acids: CASRQTSGGADTQYF.

The table lists this clonotype with a count of one. This sequence may be a read error, since a much larger clone differs from it by one base. The chain has TRBV7-9 and TRBJ1-4, with 8 bases aligning to TRBD1. The length of the CDR3 is 18 residues. The V segment lost 4 bases and the J segment 0 bases; nucleotides outside the gene matches: 10. Germline loops: CDR1 SEHNR, CDR2 FQNEAQ (reference sequence). The CDR3 DNA reads as TGTGCCAGCAGCTCGGGACAGGACGTTTATGCAACTAATGAAAAACTGTTTTTT. Translation gives CASSSGQDVYATNEKLFF.

This clonotype was counted at least ten times. This chain uses TRBV18 with TRBJ2-1; D call uncertain. This CDR3 is 15 amino acids long. CDR1 KGHSH and CDR2 LQKENI come from the germline V gene. Between the trimmed V and J ends, which lost 5 bases and 3 bases, there was a span of 14 bases. Here the CDR3 DNA reads TGTGCCAGCTCAAAGGGCCTCTTAAACTACAATGAGCAGTTCTTC. Translation: CASSKGLLNYNEQFF.

This clonotype occurred a few times. It differs at one base from a far larger clone, so likely a read error. This chain joins TRBV7-3 and TRBJ2-5; possible D gene TRBD2, 6 bases. V was cut by 6 bases and J by 4 bases, with 12 bases left in between. CDR1 SGHTA and CDR2 FQGTGA come from the germline V gene. This CDR3 comprises 13 residues. CDR3 region: CASSRRDGETQYF. Here the CDR3 DNA reads TGTGCCAGCAGTAGGAGGGACGGAGAGACCCAGTACTTC.

This clonotype was counted many times. The V and J genes are TRBV6-2 or TRBV6-3 and TRBJ2-1; a weak D match, TRBD2 (5 bases). The CDR3 runs 14 residues. Trimming left V 7 bases short and J 8 bases short, with 18 bases between. Germline CDR1 reads MNHEY; CDR2 reads SVGEGT. The CDR3 protein is CASTIRGRGYEQFF. The CDR3 DNA is TGTGCCAGCACTATCCGAGGGAGAGGGTATGAGCAGTTCTTC.

With respect to this clonotype: A clone one base away is much larger, so this may be a read error. This rearrangement joins TRBV5-1 to TRBJ2-5, with D possibly called TRBD1 or TRBD2 (5 bases each). Germline V gene sequence: CDR1 SGHRS, CDR2 YFSETQ. The V gene lost 4 bases and the J gene lost 1 base, with 17 bases spanning the gap. This CDR3 comprises 16 residues. The CDR3 protein is CASSPVVGTTQETQYF. The CDR3 DNA reads TGCGCCAGCAGCCCAGTGGTCGGGACGACCCAAGAGACCCAGTACTTC.

This clonotype came up many times. V usage is TRBV29-1 and J usage is TRBJ2-3, with 11 bases that match TRBD2. V lost 7 bases, J lost 2 bases, and 8 bases stayed unmatched. Germline CDR1 reads SQVTM; CDR2 reads ANQGSEA. CDR3 length equals 15 residues. The CDR3 DNA is TGCAGCGCCCAGACTAGCGGGACATTCACAGATACGCAGTATTTT. As protein: CSAQTSGTFTDTQYF.

As for this clonotype: A read error may explain this, as a much larger clone is one base away. V usage is TRBV3-1 and J usage is TRBJ2-2; 7 nucleotides agree with TRBD1. The CDR3 sequence is 16 residues long. Per the germline V gene, CDR1 is LGHDT and CDR2 is YNNKEL (reference sequence). CDR3 sequence: CASCSREGAFTGKLFF. The CDR3 bases are TGTGCCAGCTGTTCTAGAGAGGGGGCTTTCACCGGGAAGCTGTTTTTT.

In regard to this clonotype: With a much larger clone just one base away, this may be a read error. The chain is built from TRBV3-1 and TRBJ2-7; 9 positions agree with TRBD2. With 7 bases clipped from V and 6 bases from J, the junction kept 7 bases outside the gene matches. The CDR3 length is 13 residues. CDR1 is LGHDT, CDR2 YNNKEL, per germline (reference sequence). The CDR3 coding sequence is TGTGCCAGCATCCAGCGGGAGGAAGCCGAGCAGTACTTC. Translating it yields CASIQREEAEQYF.

The chain has TRBV20-1 and TRBJ2-3; TRBD2 matches at 9 bases. This CDR3 spans 15 amino acids. CDR1 and CDR2 from the germline V gene are DFQATT and SNEGSKA (reference sequence). After removal of 0 bases from V and 2 bases from J, the junction contained 3 bases not matched to a gene. The CDR3 loop is CSARDLAGVTDTQYF. The CDR3 DNA reads as TGCAGTGCTAGAGATTTAGCGGGAGTCACAGATACGCAGTATTTT.

The chain joins TRBV12-3 or TRBV12-4 to TRBJ2-4, with D maybe TRBD2 (6 bases). Trimming shortened V by 5 bases and J by 0 bases, and 11 bases separated the two germline ends. CDR3 size: 15 residues. CDR3: CASSLGGLAKNIQYF. The CDR3 DNA sequence: TGTGCCAGCAGTCTGGGAGGTTTAGCCAAAAACATTCAGTACTTC.

This clonotype appeared many times. This sequence joins TRBV28 and TRBJ2-1, with D unresolved. There are 13 residues in the CDR3. Per germline, CDR1 MDHEN and CDR2 SYDVKM. Trimming stripped 5 bases from V and 6 bases from J, with 11 bases between. As DNA, the CDR3 is TGTGCCAGCAGTGGTCCAGTACGCAATGAGCAGTTCTTC. Its translation: CASSGPVRNEQFF.

CDR3 protein: CSARPGGNQPQHF. The CDR3 DNA reads as TGCAGTGCTCGGCCAGGGGGCAATCAGCCCCAGCATTTT. This chain links TRBV20-1 with TRBJ1-5; D may be TRBD1 (6 bases). There are 13 residues in the CDR3. Germline V gene sequence: CDR1 DFQATT, CDR2 SNEGSKA (reference sequence). The V end was cut by 5 bases, the J end by 2 bases, with 10 bases between.

Concerning this clonotype itself: A single base separates this from a much larger clone, so it may be a read error. J is TRBJ2-1 and V is TRBV2, with 10 bases aligning to TRBD2. This CDR3 comprises 14 residues. Per germline, CDR1 SNHLY and CDR2 FYNNEI. With V trimmed by 3 bases and J by 8 bases, 4 bases remained unmatched. This CDR3 reads CASSEASGGYEQFF. In nucleotides, the CDR3 is TGTGCCAGCAGTGAGGCTAGCGGGGGTTATGAGCAGTTCTTC.

Note on this clonotype: A much larger clone is a single base away; this may be a read error. CDR3 bases: TGTGCCACCAGTGATTCCGGGACGACTTATAACAATCAGCCCCAGCATTTT. As protein: CATSDSGTTYNNQPQHF. The V call is TRBV24-1, the J call TRBJ1-5; tentative D call: TRBD1 (5 bases). The V gene's germline CDR1 is KGHDR and CDR2 SFDVKD. V gave up 2 bases and J gave up 3 bases, with 16 bases separating them. The CDR3 spans 17 residues.

This clonotype was observed many times. The chain recombines TRBV6-1 with TRBJ1-1; no clear D. Looked up from germline, CDR1 is MNHNS and CDR2 is SASEGT. The CDR3 extends over 12 amino acids. V lost 5 bases and J 13 bases, leaving 17 bases between the germline ends. The CDR3: CASSRLREGVFF. The CDR3, as DNA: TGTGCCAGCAGTCGCCTGCGGGAGGGCGTTTTCTTT.

This clonotype was seen many times. This rearrangement joins TRBV7-2 to TRBJ1-2; TRBD1 aligns across 8 bases. The CDR3 loop spans 14 amino acids. Germline loops: CDR1 SGHTA, CDR2 FQGNSA. V shed 5 bases and J 4 bases; nucleotides not matched to a gene: 6. The CDR3 protein is CASSPGQGTYGYTF. In nucleotides, the CDR3 is TGTGCCAGCAGCCCCGGACAGGGAACCTATGGCTACACCTTC. Variable domain in full (rest from reference TRBV7-2 and TRBJ1-2): GAGVSQSPSNKVTEKGKDVELRCDPISGHTALYWYRQSLGQGLEFLIYFQGNSAPDKSGLPSDRFSAERTGGSVSTLTIQRTQQEDSAVYLCASSPGQGTYGYTFGSGTRLTVV.

There are many counts of this clonotype. The chain uses TRBV6-5 and TRBJ2-5; D may be TRBD2 (6 bases). CDR3 length: 13 residues. Trimming removed 2 bases from V and 6 bases from J, with 10 bases in between. Germline V gene lookup returns CDR1 MNHEY and CDR2 SVGAGI. CDR3 amino acids: CASSYRLEKTQYF. For the CDR3, the DNA is TGTGCCAGCAGTTACCGACTAGAAAAGACCCAGTACTTC.

The rearrangement uses TRBV6-5 and TRBJ2-1, with TRBD2 matching over 7 bases. The CDR3 sequence is 14 residues long. CDR1 is MNHEY and CDR2 is SVGAGI in the germline V gene. The V and J ends lost 4 bases and 8 bases, in that order; junction bases with no gene match: 8. The chain's CDR3 is CASSSWGGVDEQFF. CDR3 coding DNA: TGTGCCAGCAGTTCGTGGGGGGGGGTGGATGAGCAGTTCTTC.

The table lists this clonotype with a few counts. The genes are TRBV29-1 and TRBJ1-2, with D hard to call. Germline V gene lookup returns CDR1 SQVTM and CDR2 ANQGSEA. The CDR3 is 12 residues long. Written as DNA, the CDR3 is TGCAGTGCTTCGGGTGCTAACTATGGCTACACCTTC. As protein: CSASGANYGYTF.

This clonotype has just one count. The chain employs TRBV2 and TRBJ2-7, with TRBD2 matching 15 bases. Trimming at V came to 6 bases and at J to 5 bases, leaving 11 bases not matched to a gene. The CDR3 contains 17 residues. Germline values: CDR1 SNHLY, CDR2 FYNNEI. This CDR3 reads CASSPGLAGGPGDEQYF. CDR3 nucleotides: TGTGCCAGCAGCCCTGGACTAGCGGGGGGGCCGGGCGACGAGCAGTACTTC.

The chain joins TRBV30 to TRBJ2-1; a weak D match, TRBD2 (6 bases). The CDR3 length is 13 residues. The germline V gene encodes CDR1 GTSNPN and CDR2 SVGIG (reference sequence). V lost 1 base and J lost 9, with 13 bases in between. The CDR3 DNA follows: TGTGCCTGGAGTGCCGGGGGTAACCTTGAGCAGTTCTTC. Amino acids: CAWSAGGNLEQFF.

The chain uses TRBV14 and TRBJ2-2; weak D call: TRBD2 (5 bases). The CDR3 extends over 14 amino acids. V lost 6 bases and J 3 bases, leaving 11 bases between the germline ends. The V gene's germline CDR1 is SGHDN and CDR2 FVKESK. The CDR3 nucleotides read TGTGCCAGCAGAGGACTGGTTCACACCGGGGAGCTGTTTTTT. Translating gives CASRGLVHTGELFF.